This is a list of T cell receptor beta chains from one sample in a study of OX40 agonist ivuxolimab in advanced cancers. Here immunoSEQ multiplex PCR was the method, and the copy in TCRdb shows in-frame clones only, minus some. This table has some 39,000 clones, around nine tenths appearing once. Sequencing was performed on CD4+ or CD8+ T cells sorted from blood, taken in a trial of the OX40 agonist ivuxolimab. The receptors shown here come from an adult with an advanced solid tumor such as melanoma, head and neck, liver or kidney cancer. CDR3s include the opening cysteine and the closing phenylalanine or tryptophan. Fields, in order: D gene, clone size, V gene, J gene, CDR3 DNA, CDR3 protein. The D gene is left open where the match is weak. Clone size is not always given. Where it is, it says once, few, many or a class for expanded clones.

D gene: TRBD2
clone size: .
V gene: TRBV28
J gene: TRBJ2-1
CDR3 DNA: TGTGCCAGCAGTTCGAATGGGGTAGGGAGGGCCATGGGTGAGCAGTTCTTC
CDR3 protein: CASSSNGVGRAMGEQFF

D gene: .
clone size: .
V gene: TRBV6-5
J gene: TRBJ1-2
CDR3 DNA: TGTGCCAGCCGTCGGGTCGGGGGACGTAACTATGGCTACACCTTC
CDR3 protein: CASRRVGGRNYGYTF

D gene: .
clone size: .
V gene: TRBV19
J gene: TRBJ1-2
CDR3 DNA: TGTGCCAGTAGTACCCTGGCAGGGACTGGCTACACCTTC
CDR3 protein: CASSTLAGTGYTF

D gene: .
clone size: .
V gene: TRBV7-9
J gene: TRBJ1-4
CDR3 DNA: TGTGCCAGCAGATCCGCTTCGGAAAAACTGTTTTTT
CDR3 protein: CASRSASEKLFF

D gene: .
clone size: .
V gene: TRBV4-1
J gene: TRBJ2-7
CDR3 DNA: TGCGCCAGCAGCCCGGGGACCTACGAGCAGTACTTC
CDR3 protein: CASSPGTYEQYF

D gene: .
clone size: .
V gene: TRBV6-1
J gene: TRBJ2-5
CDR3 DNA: TGTGCCAGTCTGGGCTGGGGGCTTGAAGAGACCCAGTACTTC
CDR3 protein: CASLGWGLEETQYF

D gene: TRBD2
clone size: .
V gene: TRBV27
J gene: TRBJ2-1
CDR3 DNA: TGTGCCAGCAGCATTAGTAGCGGGAGGGCCGGCAATGAGCAGTTCTTC
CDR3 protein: CASSISSGRAGNEQFF

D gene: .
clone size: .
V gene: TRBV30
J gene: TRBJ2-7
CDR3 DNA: TGTGCCTGGTCCGAGAGCCCGGCGGACGAGCAGTACTTC
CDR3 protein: CAWSESPADEQYF

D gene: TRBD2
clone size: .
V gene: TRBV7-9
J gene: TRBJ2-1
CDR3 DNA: TGTGCCAGCAGCTTGGGACTAGCGGGAGTGGGAGATGAGCAGTTCTTC
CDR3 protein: CASSLGLAGVGDEQFF

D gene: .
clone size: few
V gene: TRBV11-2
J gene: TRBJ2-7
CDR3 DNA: TGTGCCAGCAGCTCCGGACAGACCTACGAGCAGTACTTC
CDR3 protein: CASSSGQTYEQYF

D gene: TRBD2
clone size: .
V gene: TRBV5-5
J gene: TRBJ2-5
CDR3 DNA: TGTGCCAGCAGCTTAGGCCTTCCCGGGGCGGGAGCCAGGGAGACCCAGTACTTC
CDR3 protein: CASSLGLPGAGARETQYF

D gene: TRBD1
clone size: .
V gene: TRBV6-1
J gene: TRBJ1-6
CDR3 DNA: TGTGCCAGCAGCCGGGACAGGGGGTCTTCACCCCTCCACTTT
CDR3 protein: CASSRDRGSSPLHF

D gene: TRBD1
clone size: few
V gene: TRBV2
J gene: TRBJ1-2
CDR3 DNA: TGTGCCAGCAGTAAGACAGGGGGCGCAAACTATGGCTACACCTTC
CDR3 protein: CASSKTGGANYGYTF

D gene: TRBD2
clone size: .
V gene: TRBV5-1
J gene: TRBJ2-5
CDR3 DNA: TGCGCCAGCAGCTTGGGAGGACTAGCGGGACTCGAGACCCAGTACTTC
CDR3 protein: CASSLGGLAGLETQYF

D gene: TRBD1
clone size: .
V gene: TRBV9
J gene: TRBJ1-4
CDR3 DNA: TGTGCCAGCAGCGTCCGGGACAGGATTTATAATGAAAAACTGTTTTTT
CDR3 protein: CASSVRDRIYNEKLFF

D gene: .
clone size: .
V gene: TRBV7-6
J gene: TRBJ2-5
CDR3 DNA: TGTGCCAGCAGCTCCGAGTGGGATTACGGGACCCCTCATCCGGGAGAGACCCAGTACTTC
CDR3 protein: CASSSEWDYGTPHPGETQYF

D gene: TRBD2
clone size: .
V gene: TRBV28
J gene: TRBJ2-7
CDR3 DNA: TGTGCCAGCAGTTCAGCGGGAGGGCGCCCCTACGAGCAGTACTTC
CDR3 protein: CASSSAGGRPYEQYF

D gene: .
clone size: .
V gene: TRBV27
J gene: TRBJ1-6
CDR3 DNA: TGTGCCAGCAGTTTAGACAGTGTGGCGCCCCTCCACTTT
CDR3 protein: CASSLDSVAPLHF

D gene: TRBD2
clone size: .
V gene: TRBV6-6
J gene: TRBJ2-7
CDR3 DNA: TGTGCCAGCAGCACGCTAGCGGGAGGCTCCTACGAGCAGTACTTC
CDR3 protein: CASSTLAGGSYEQYF

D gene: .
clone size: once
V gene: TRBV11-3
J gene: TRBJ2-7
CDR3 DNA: TGTGCCAGCAGCTTGGATTCGCACGAGCAGTACTTC
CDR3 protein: CASSLDSHEQYF

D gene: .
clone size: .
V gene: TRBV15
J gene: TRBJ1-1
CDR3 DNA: TGTACCACCAGTAAGAACACTGAAGCTTTCTTT
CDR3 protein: CTTSKNTEAFF

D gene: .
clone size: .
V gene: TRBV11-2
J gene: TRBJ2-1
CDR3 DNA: TGTGCCAGCAGCTTAGCGAGGACATCGAATGAGCAGTTCTTC
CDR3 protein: CASSLARTSNEQFF

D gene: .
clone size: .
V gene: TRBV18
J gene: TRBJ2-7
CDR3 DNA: TGTGCCAGCTCACGAACCGGGGGTAGCTCCTACGAGCAGTACTTC
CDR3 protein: CASSRTGGSSYEQYF

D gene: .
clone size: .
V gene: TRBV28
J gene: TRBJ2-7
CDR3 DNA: TGTGCCAGCAGTTTGGGTATTCTCTACGAGCAGTACTTC
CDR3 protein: CASSLGILYEQYF

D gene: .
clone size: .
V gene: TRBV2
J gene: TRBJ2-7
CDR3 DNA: TGTGCCAGCAGTGGGAGCGCGCGTTACGGCGAGCAGTACTTC
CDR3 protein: CASSGSARYGEQYF

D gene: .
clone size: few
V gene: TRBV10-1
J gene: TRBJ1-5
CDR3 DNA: TGCGCCAGCATGGAAGAAGTTGCGGCCCCCAATAGCAATCAGCCCCAGCATTTT
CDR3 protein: CASMEEVAAPNSNQPQHF

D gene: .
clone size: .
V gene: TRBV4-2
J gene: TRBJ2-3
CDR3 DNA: TGTGCCAGCAGCTTACTAAGCCGAGGCACAGATACGCAGTATTTT
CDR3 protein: CASSLLSRGTDTQYF

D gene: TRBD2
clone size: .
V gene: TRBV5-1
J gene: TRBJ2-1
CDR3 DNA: TGCGCCAGCAGCTTGTCCTTGACTAGCGGGAGGAATGAGCAGTTCTTC
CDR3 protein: CASSLSLTSGRNEQFF

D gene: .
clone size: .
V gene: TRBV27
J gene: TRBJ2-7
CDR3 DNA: TGTGCCAGCAGTTTATTTTCAGGGGAGAGTCGCCACGAGCAGTACTTC
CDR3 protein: CASSLFSGESRHEQYF

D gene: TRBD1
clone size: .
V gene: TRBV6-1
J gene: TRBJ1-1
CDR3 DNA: TGTGCCAGCAGGGACCAAGGACAGGCGAACACTGAAGCTTTCTTT
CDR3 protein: CASRDQGQANTEAFF

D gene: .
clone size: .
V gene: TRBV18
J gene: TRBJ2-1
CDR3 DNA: TGTGCCAGCTCACCAGGAGGTCGGGCCTCCTACAATGAGCAGTTCTTC
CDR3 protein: CASSPGGRASYNEQFF

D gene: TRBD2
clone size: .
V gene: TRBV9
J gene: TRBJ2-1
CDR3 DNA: TGTGCCAGCAGCGTAGCGGGAGGGTCCTACAATGAGCAGTTCTTC
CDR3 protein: CASSVAGGSYNEQFF

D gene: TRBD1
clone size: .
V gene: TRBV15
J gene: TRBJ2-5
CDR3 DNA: TGTGCCACCAGCAGAGATTTTGGGACAGTCGGCCAAGAGACCCAGTACTTC
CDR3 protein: CATSRDFGTVGQETQYF

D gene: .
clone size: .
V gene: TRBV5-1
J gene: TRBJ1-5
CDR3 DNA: TGCGCCAGCAGCCCTACGGGGGGGGGCAATCAGCCCCAGCATTTT
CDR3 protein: CASSPTGGGNQPQHF

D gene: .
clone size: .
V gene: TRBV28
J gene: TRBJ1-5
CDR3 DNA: TGTGCCAGCGGGCCGGGGATGAACAATCAGCCCCAGCATTTT
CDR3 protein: CASGPGMNNQPQHF

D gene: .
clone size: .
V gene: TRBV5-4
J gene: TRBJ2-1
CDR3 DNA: TGTGCCAGCAGCTCATACAAGGGAAACAATGAGCAGTTCTTC
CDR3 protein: CASSSYKGNNEQFF

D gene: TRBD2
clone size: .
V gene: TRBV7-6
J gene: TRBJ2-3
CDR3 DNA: TGTGCCAGCAGCTCTAGCGGGTACACAGATACGCAGTATTTT
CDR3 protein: CASSSSGYTDTQYF

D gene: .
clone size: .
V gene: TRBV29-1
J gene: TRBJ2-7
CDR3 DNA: TGCAGCGTTGCGGTGGTCTCCTACGAGCAGTACTTC
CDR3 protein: CSVAVVSYEQYF

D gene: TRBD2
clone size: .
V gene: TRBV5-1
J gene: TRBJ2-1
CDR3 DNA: TGCGCCAGCAGCTTGAATCGGGAGGGATACAATGAGCAGTTCTTC
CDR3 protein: CASSLNREGYNEQFF

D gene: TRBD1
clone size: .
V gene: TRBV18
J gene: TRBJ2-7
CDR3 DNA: TGTGCCAGCTCACCAGGGGACAGGAGCATCAGCTCCTACGAGCAGTACTTC
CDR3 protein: CASSPGDRSISSYEQYF

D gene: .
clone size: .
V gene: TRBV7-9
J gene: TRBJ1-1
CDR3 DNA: TGTGCCAGCAGCTCCCAAGTCAACACTGAAGCTTTCTTT
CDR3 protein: CASSSQVNTEAFF

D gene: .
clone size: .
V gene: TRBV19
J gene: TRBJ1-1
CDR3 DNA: TGTGCCAGTAGTCCCCGGGGCGGTCGGGGCACTGAAGCTTTCTTT
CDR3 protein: CASSPRGGRGTEAFF

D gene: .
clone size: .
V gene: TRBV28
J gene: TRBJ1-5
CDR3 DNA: TGTGCCAGCAGTCTCAGCCCGCTGTTGTTCCAGCATTTT
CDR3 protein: CASSLSPLLFQHF

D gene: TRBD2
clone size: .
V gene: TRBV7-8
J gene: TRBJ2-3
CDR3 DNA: TGTGCCAGCAGCTTAGGACTAGCGGGACCCACAGATACGCAGTATTTT
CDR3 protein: CASSLGLAGPTDTQYF

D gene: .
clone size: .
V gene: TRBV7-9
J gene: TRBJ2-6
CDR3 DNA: TGTGCCAGCCGCCCTGCTGGGGCCAACGTCCTGACTTTC
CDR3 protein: CASRPAGANVLTF

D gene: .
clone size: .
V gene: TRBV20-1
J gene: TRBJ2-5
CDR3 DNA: TGCAGTGCGAGGGACAATGTGGCCCAGTACTTC
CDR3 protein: CSARDNVAQYF

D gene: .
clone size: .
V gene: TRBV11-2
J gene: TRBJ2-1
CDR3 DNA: TGTGCCAGCAGAAGCCAGGCGATGAGCTCCTACAATGAGCAGTTCTTC
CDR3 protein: CASRSQAMSSYNEQFF